The source of this T cell receptor (beta chain) is a study of T cells in Graves' hyperthyroidism and ophthalmopathy. RNA transcripts yielded amplified TCR beta CDR3 regions. The TCR CDR3 was amplified in a first-round RT-PCR using the HTBI primer set. TCRdb used MiXCR to reprocess the multiplex PCR reads, holding one entry per CDR3 protein. The sample has around 720,000 distinct CDR3 sequences, roughly 32% seen once; the top ten hold less than 35%. Study-level points and caveats: Among thyroid clonotypes expanded above 0.001, most also appeared in blood.

The germline V gene encodes CDR1 LGHNA and CDR2 YSLEER. The V and J ends lost 0 bases and 7 bases, in that order; junction bases with no gene match: 11. The CDR3 loop spans 16 amino acids. As for this clonotype: Its cognate antigen is unknown.

The J gene is TRBJ2-7, the V gene TRBV4-3, with TRBD1 matching 8 bases. The sequencing sample was made of blood. The receptor was isolated from a woman aged 40 to 50 with Graves' hyperthyroidism. The CDR3 spells CASSQDYWTGTVEQYF. The CDR3 DNA reads as TGCGCCAGCAGCCAAGATTATTGGACAGGGACAGTAGAGCAGTACTTC.